Below are 29 T cell receptor beta chains sequenced from a single sample in a study. TCRdb re-called the 5' RACE reads through MiXCR, storing one row per CDR3 protein. The sample has 45,000 to 70,000 distinct CDR3 sequences; 28% are singletons. Source material: tumor-infiltrating memory CD4+ T cells sorted from the breast tumor. The subset: memory CD4+ T cells, CD4+CD45RO+CD25-. The receptors here all came from a female donor with breast cancer.

The table lists this clonotype with a few counts. The rearrangement uses TRBV7-2 and TRBJ2-7, with D unclear. V was pared by 1 base and J by 0 bases, with 10 bases between. The CDR3 has 15 residues. Germline CDR1 is SGHTA and CDR2 is FQGNSA. The CDR3 DNA sequence: TGTGCCAGCAGCTTAGAGGCCCATAGCTCCTACGAGCAGTACTTC. Translated: CASSLEAHSSYEQYF.

This clonotype was observed a handful of times. V is TRBV5-6 and J is TRBJ2-2; no clear D gene. V was shortened by 1 base and J by 6 bases, with 7 bases between the two germline ends. The germline V gene encodes CDR1 SGHDT and CDR2 YYEEEE. This CDR3 has 13 amino acids. The CDR3 region is CASSLYDSGELFF. DNA of the CDR3: TGTGCCAGCAGCTTGTATGACTCCGGGGAGCTGTTTTTT. Using reference TRBV5-6 and TRBJ2-2 for the parts outside the CDR3, the full variable domain is DAGVTQSPTHLIKTRGQQVTLRCSPKSGHDTVSWYQQALGQGPQFIFQYYEEEERQRGNFPDRFSGHQFPNYSSELNVNALLLGDSALYLCASSLYDSGELFFGEGSRLTVL.

The chain has TRBV20-1 and TRBJ2-3, with 8 positions matching TRBD1. The trim removed 4 bases at V and 4 bases at J, leaving 7 bases unmatched. Germline loops: CDR1 DFQATT, CDR2 SNEGSKA (reference sequence). This CDR3 has 14 residues. The CDR3 nucleotides are TGCAGTGCTAACGACAGGGGTATCCCAGATACGCAGTATTTT. Translation: CSANDRGIPDTQYF.

V is TRBV7-9 and J is TRBJ1-1; D is ambiguous. The CDR3 is 13 residues long. Germline lookup yields CDR1 SEHNR and CDR2 FQNEAQ (reference sequence). V was cut by 5 bases and J by 3 bases, with 10 bases left in between. CDR3 sequence reads: CASSPDWDTEAFF. In DNA form, the CDR3 reads TGTGCCAGCAGCCCTGATTGGGACACTGAAGCTTTCTTT. Looking up the rest from reference TRBV7-9 and TRBJ1-1 gives the full variable domain: DTGVSQNPRHKITKRGQNVTFRCDPISEHNRLYWYRQTLGQGPEFLTYFQNEAQLEKSRLLSDRFSAERPKGSFSTLEIQRTEQGDSAMYLCASSPDWDTEAFFGQGTRLTVV.

The chain is built from TRBV29-1 and TRBJ2-3; 12 bases fit TRBD2. The V segment lost 6 bases and the J segment 0 bases; nucleotides outside the gene matches: 10. Germline V CDR1 and CDR2: SQVTM, ANQGSEA. This CDR3 is 17 amino acids long. CDR3: CSVGGLAGRSSTDTQYF. In DNA, the CDR3 is TGCAGCGTCGGCGGACTAGCGGGACGTTCTAGCACAGATACGCAGTATTTT.

In this sample, this clonotype turned up many times. This chain links TRBV4-1 with TRBJ2-7; 7 nucleotides line up with TRBD2. V was pared by 3 bases and J by 2 bases, with 7 bases of the junction left unmatched. Per germline, CDR1 MGHRA and CDR2 YSYEKL. The CDR3 has 15 residues. In DNA form, the CDR3 reads TGCGCCAGCAGCCAGGGCGGGAGTAGTCCCTACGAGCAGTACTTC. Residues: CASSQGGSSPYEQYF.

J is TRBJ1-2 and V is TRBV9, with TRBD1 matching 9 bases. V dropped 2 bases and J dropped 7; count of bases not matched to a gene: 15. The CDR3 loop spans 17 amino acids. Germline V CDR1 and CDR2: SGDLS, YYNGEE. The CDR3 nucleotides are TGTGCCAGCAGCGTCGGCGGAGCGGGACAGGGTACGAGTGGCTACACCTTC. As protein: CASSVGGAGQGTSGYTF.

The chain links TRBV5-1 to TRBJ2-2, with 8 bases matching TRBD2. The CDR3 covers 15 residues. V gave up 7 bases and J gave up 4 bases; unmatched junction bases: 9. Germline loops: CDR1 SGHRS, CDR2 YFSETQ. CDR3 amino acids: CASGGGFLVTGELFF. In DNA, the CDR3 is TGCGCCAGCGGCGGGGGGTTTCTTGTCACCGGGGAGCTGTTTTTT. Complete variable domain (other parts from reference TRBV5-1 and TRBJ2-2): KAGVTQTPRYLIKTRGQQVTLSCSPISGHRSVSWYQQTPGQGLQFLFEYFSETQRNKGNFPGRFSGRQFSNSRSEMNVSTLELGDSALYLCASGGGFLVTGELFFGEGSRLTVL.

The table lists this clonotype with a few counts. The chain combines TRBV2 with TRBJ2-1, with D possibly TRBD1 on 6 matching bases. The ends were cut back, 2 bases at V and 8 bases at J, with 13 bases in the middle. The CDR3 loop spans 14 amino acids. Germline V gene data show CDR1 as SNHLY and CDR2 as FYNNEI. The CDR3 DNA reads TGTGCCAGCAGTGAATTTGACAGGAATGATGAGCAGTTCTTC. It translates to CASSEFDRNDEQFF.

The V and J genes are TRBV7-8 and TRBJ1-6; no definite D call. V shed 7 bases and J shed 6 bases, with 16 bases lying between them. The germline CDR1 and CDR2 sequences are SGHVS and FQNEAQ. The CDR3 covers 15 residues. This CDR3 is CASTPDISVNSPLHF. The CDR3, as DNA: TGTGCCAGCACCCCCGATATTAGCGTTAATTCACCCCTCCACTTT.

This clonotype was found a few times. The rearrangement joins TRBV20-1 to TRBJ2-7; possible D gene TRBD2, 6 bases. V lost 4 bases, J lost 4 bases, and 14 bases lay in between. CDR1 and CDR2 (germline): DFQATT, SNEGSKA (reference sequence). The CDR3 is 13 residues long. CDR3 sequence: CSATGGVGYEQYF. The CDR3 bases are TGCAGTGCTACCGGCGGGGTCGGGTACGAGCAGTACTTC.

The chain employs TRBV7-9 and TRBJ1-2; D remains ambiguous. This CDR3 spans 12 amino acids. CDR1 is SEHNR and CDR2 is FQNEAQ in the germline V gene (reference sequence). The V end lost 6 bases, the J end lost 1 base, and 6 bases lay between the germline ends. CDR3: CASRDNNYGYTF. CDR3 nucleotides: TGTGCCAGCAGGGATAATAACTATGGCTACACCTTC.

The chain is built from TRBV6-5 and TRBJ1-5; D gene ambiguous. In germline, CDR1 is MNHEY, CDR2 SVGAGI. Trimming took off 5 bases at V and 5 bases at J, with 10 bases between the two ends. The CDR3 has 13 residues. The CDR3 region is CASSLDEDQPQHF. CDR3 sequence (DNA): TGTGCCAGCAGTCTAGATGAGGATCAGCCCCAGCATTTT.

The chain has TRBV6-6 and TRBJ1-4, with D perhaps matching TRBD1 (5 bases). The CDR3 has 14 residues. CDR1 is MNHNY, CDR2 SVGAGI, per germline (reference sequence). The CDR3 loop reads CVAARGVPNEKLFF. For the CDR3, the DNA is TGTGTCGCAGCGAGAGGGGTGCCTAATGAAAAACTGTTTTTT.

This clonotype came up a few times. V and J are TRBV5-1 and TRBJ2-2; TRBD2 might be the D (6 bases). The V gene's germline CDR1 is SGHRS and CDR2 YFSETQ. Trimming took 3 bases from V and 5 from J, leaving 14 bases between them. CDR3 length: 15 amino acids. The CDR3 loop is CASSWDSPRTGELFF. For the CDR3, the DNA is TGCGCCAGCAGCTGGGACTCTCCGAGGACCGGGGAGCTGTTTTTT.

This clonotype was seen more than once but under ten times. V is TRBV28 and J is TRBJ2-4; D unresolved. This CDR3 spans 15 amino acids. Germline assignment: CDR1 MDHEN and CDR2 SYDVKM. V lost 6 bases and J 0 bases, leaving 12 bases between the germline ends. The CDR3 spells CASSSSGAAKNIQYF. The CDR3 DNA sequence: TGTGCCAGCAGCTCTTCTGGCGCAGCCAAAAACATTCAGTACTTC.

This clonotype appeared once. The V call is TRBV5-1, the J call TRBJ2-5; no clear D. Trimming removed 2 bases at V and 6 bases at J, with 11 bases between. The CDR3 is 13 amino acids. Germline CDR1 is SGHRS and CDR2 is YFSETQ. As DNA, the CDR3 is TGCGCCAGCAGCTTCCCGGGTGGGAAGACCCAGTACTTC. Protein: CASSFPGGKTQYF.

The chain joins TRBV7-8 to TRBJ1-1; D is possibly TRBD1 (5 bases). The CDR3 spans 15 residues. Germline values: CDR1 SGHVS, CDR2 FQNEAQ. V dropped 4 bases and J dropped 7 bases, with 19 bases sitting between them. The CDR3, as DNA: TGTGCCAGCAGCTGGTCCGGGACGGTTGGGGGTGAAGCTTTCTTT. This encodes CASSWSGTVGGEAFF. Drawing the rest from reference TRBV7-8 and TRBJ1-1, the complete variable domain is GAGVSQSPRYKVAKRGQDVALRCDPISGHVSLFWYQQALGQGPEFLTYFQNEAQLDKSGLPSDRFFAERPEGSVSTLKIQRTQQEDSAVYLCASSWSGTVGGEAFFGQGTRLTVV.

Only a few counts were recorded for this clonotype. The rearrangement links TRBV7-3 to TRBJ2-3; TRBD1 matches 9 bases. The V segment lost 6 bases and the J segment 2 bases; nucleotides outside the gene matches: 6. The CDR3 is made up of 15 amino acids. Germline V gene sequence: CDR1 SGHTA, CDR2 FQGTGA. This CDR3 is CASRVGTGPTDTQYF. The CDR3 DNA is TGTGCCAGCAGGGTAGGGACAGGGCCCACAGATACGCAGTATTTT.

This clonotype was recorded a few times. The V call is TRBV6-2 or TRBV6-3, the J call TRBJ2-4; D remains unclear. The germline CDR1 and CDR2 sequences are MNHEY and SVGEGT. Trimming took off 6 bases at V and 9 bases at J, with 15 bases between the two ends. CDR3 length: 13 amino acids. The CDR3 region is CASRQPLDGIQYF. For the CDR3, the DNA is TGTGCCAGCAGGCAGCCCTTAGATGGCATTCAGTACTTC.

The table lists this clonotype with a few counts. The chain carries TRBV21-1 and TRBJ2-7; the table's TRBD1 call for D was not verified on the DNA. TRBV21-1 is designated a pseudogene. The CDR3 loop spans 14 amino acids. CDR3 sequence: CASSKFPGPYEQYF. Written as DNA, the CDR3 is TGTGCCAGCAGCAAATTCCCCGGGCCGTACGAGCAGTACTTC.

With respect to this clonotype: Likely a read error: the CDR3 ends without its conserved phenylalanine or tryptophan. The chain carries TRBV29-1 and TRBJ2-3; TRBD2 agrees at 9 bases. The V gene's germline CDR1 is SQVTM and CDR2 ANQGSEA. J gave up 1 base and V 2 bases, and 1 base lay outside the gene matches. CDR3 length: 14 residues. CDR3 region: CSVESSGGTDTQYL. CDR3 bases: TGCAGCGTTGAATCTAGCGGGGGCACAGATACGCAGTATTTA.

Of note for this clonotype: Sequence at one end of the junction differs from germline and may be a read error. The rearrangement uses TRBV5-1 and TRBJ2-1, with 8 positions matching TRBD2. The CDR3 loop spans 16 amino acids. The germline CDR1 and CDR2 sequences are SGHRS and YFSETQ. Here the CDR3 DNA reads TGCGCCAGCAGCTCCGGGAGCGGGAGCTTTGGCAATGAGCAGCTCTTC. It encodes CASSSGSGSFGNEQLF.

CDR3: CASTTGDYGYTF. The CDR3 nucleotides are TGTGCCAGCACCACAGGGGACTATGGCTACACCTTC. The chain carries TRBV28 and TRBJ1-2; 7 bases fit TRBD1. The germline CDR1 and CDR2 sequences are MDHEN and SYDVKM. V gave up 7 bases and J gave up 3 bases; unmatched junction bases: 2. This CDR3 is built from 12 residues.

This clonotype was recorded a few times. V is TRBV7-9 and J is TRBJ1-4, with 7 bases aligning to TRBD1. The CDR3 has 14 amino acids. The trim removed 5 bases at V and 4 bases at J, leaving 4 bases unmatched. Germline values: CDR1 SEHNR, CDR2 FQNEAQ (reference sequence). This CDR3 is CASSLGTVNEKLFF. DNA for the CDR3: TGTGCCAGCAGCCTCGGGACAGTTAATGAAAAACTGTTTTTT.

In its sample, this clonotype was seen a few times. The CDR3 sequence is CAWRPGSAWYGYTF. CDR3 in DNA: TGTGCCTGGAGACCGGGATCGGCTTGGTATGGCTACACCTTC. The chain is built from TRBV30 and TRBJ1-2; no definite D call. CDR3 size: 14 residues. Germline loops: CDR1 GTSNPN, CDR2 SVGIG (reference sequence). V lost 3 bases, J lost 5 bases, and 16 bases lay in between.

The chain links TRBV9 to TRBJ1-4; 7 bases agree with TRBD1. The CDR3 consists of 16 residues. The V and J ends lost 4 bases and 5 bases, in that order; junction bases with no gene match: 11. Germline V CDR1 and CDR2: SGDLS, YYNGEE. Here the CDR3 reads CASSPSRGQINEKLFF. CDR3 DNA sequence: TGTGCCAGCAGCCCAAGTAGGGGACAGATAAATGAAAAACTGTTTTTT.

V usage is TRBV24-1 and J usage is TRBJ2-7; TRBD1 aligns across 10 bases. Trimming cost V 2 bases and J 2 bases; bases outside gene matches: 5. The CDR3 is 16 amino acids. Germline assignment: CDR1 KGHDR and CDR2 SFDVKD. The CDR3 here is CATSDSAGQGPYEQYF. The CDR3 coding sequence is TGTGCCACCAGTGATTCCGCGGGACAGGGGCCCTACGAGCAGTACTTC.

The rearrangement joins TRBV28 to TRBJ1-6, with D unresolved. This CDR3 comprises 15 residues. The V and J ends lost 5 bases and 8 bases respectively, with 16 bases between them. Germline V gives CDR1 MDHEN, CDR2 SYDVKM. As DNA, the CDR3 is TGTGCCAGCAGTCTACCGTCCGAAGGAGATTCACCCCTCCACTTT. This codes for CASSLPSEGDSPLHF.